Below, 6 T cell receptor beta chains from the same sample are listed, as sequenced in a study of response to subunit inactivated influenza vaccine. MiXCR, run by TCRdb on the RT-PCR reads, gives a single entry per CDR3 protein. Among 500,000 to 600,000 distinct CDR3 sequences listed, 13% to 15% were seen once. Sequenced here: PBMCs from blood, sampled 12 days after vaccination. These receptor sequences come from a man aged 45-65 years who received an inactivated influenza vaccine.

This clonotype was seen more than once but under ten times. The chain couples TRBV5-1 to TRBJ2-1; D is perhaps TRBD1 or TRBD2 (7 bases each). The CDR3 totals 16 residues. CDR1 is SGHRS and CDR2 is YFSETQ in the germline V gene. The germline V and J ends were trimmed by 4 bases and 5 bases, with 19 bases remaining between them. The CDR3 protein is CASSPAGGALHNEQFF. CDR3 sequence (DNA): TGCGCCAGCAGCCCGGCAGGGGGGGCCCTACACAATGAGCAGTTCTTC.

This clonotype has a count of ten or more. The chain has TRBV4-1 and TRBJ2-7, with D perhaps TRBD2 (5 bases). The CDR3 is 12 residues long. Germline assignment: CDR1 MGHRA and CDR2 YSYEKL. Trimming pared 0 bases from V and 7 bases from J, leaving 7 bases between. The CDR3 DNA sequence: TGCGCCAGCAGCCAAGATCGGAGGGAGCAGTACTTC. Its translation is CASSQDRREQYF.

This chain uses TRBV24-1 with TRBJ2-7; D gene uncertain. The V gene lost 9 bases and the J gene lost 2 bases, with 16 bases spanning the gap. The germline gives CDR1 KGHDR, CDR2 SFDVKD. The CDR3 spans 14 residues. In DNA, the CDR3 is TGTGCCACCGCCCTAGACATCTACCCCTACGAGCAGTACTTC. It yields the protein CATALDIYPYEQYF.

The rearrangement joins TRBV25-1 to TRBJ2-3; D is perhaps TRBD2 (6 bases). V lost 3 bases to trimming and J lost 0 bases, with 19 bases between them. From germline, CDR1 is MGHDK and CDR2 SYGVNS. The CDR3 consists of 18 residues. In nucleotides, the CDR3 is TGTGCCAGCAGTGACCCGCCTAGCGAGGGCCATAGCACAGATACGCAGTATTTT. It is translated as CASSDPPSEGHSTDTQYF.

The chain carries TRBV5-5 and TRBJ2-6, with 7 bases aligning to TRBD1. This CDR3 has 16 residues. The V gene's germline CDR1 is SGHKS and CDR2 YYEKEE (reference sequence). V lost 3 bases and J lost 2; bases outside the gene matches: 5. CDR3 coding DNA: TGTGCCAGCAGCTCCGACAGGGTCGCTGGGGCCAACGTCCTGACTTTC. Translating it yields CASSSDRVAGANVLTF.

In its sample, this clonotype was seen a few times. V is TRBV12-3 or TRBV12-4 and J is TRBJ2-5; D is perhaps TRBD1 (6 bases). Trimming cost V 2 bases and J 5 bases, with 12 bases left between them. The length of the CDR3 is 14 residues. CDR3 residues: CASSLLGAVETQYF. The CDR3 DNA is TGTGCCAGCAGTTTACTGGGGGCGGTCGAGACCCAGTACTTC.